This T cell receptor (beta chain) stems from a study of cytomegalovirus exposure and HLA in healthy donors. General study points: In vitro, three CMV-associated chains proved specific for CMV antigens. Reported results showed that the classifier diagnosed cytomegalovirus status with high specificity and sensitivity. The study flagged around 160 TCR beta chains as cytomegalovirus-associated.

As concerns this clone: What it binds is unknown. The sample holds other DNA sequences that translate to the same CDR3.

V was pared by 2 bases and J by 3 bases, with 0 bases of the junction left unmatched. Germline V gene sequence: CDR1 MNHNY, CDR2 SVGAGI (reference sequence). The CDR3 contains 14 residues. Profiling relied on immunoSEQ multiplex PCR, and the TCRdb table lists in-frame clones only, not all of them. Here the sample spans about 110,000 clones, 70% to 90% being singletons. Material for sequencing was PBMCs. The TCR sequence derives from a woman aged 25 to 39 in good health and CMV-seropositive. This chain links TRBV6-6 with TRBJ1-3; TRBD1 aligns across 8 bases. Here the CDR3 DNA reads TGTGCCAGCAGTTACGGACAGGGTGGAAACACCATATATTTT. It translates to CASSYGQGGNTIYF.